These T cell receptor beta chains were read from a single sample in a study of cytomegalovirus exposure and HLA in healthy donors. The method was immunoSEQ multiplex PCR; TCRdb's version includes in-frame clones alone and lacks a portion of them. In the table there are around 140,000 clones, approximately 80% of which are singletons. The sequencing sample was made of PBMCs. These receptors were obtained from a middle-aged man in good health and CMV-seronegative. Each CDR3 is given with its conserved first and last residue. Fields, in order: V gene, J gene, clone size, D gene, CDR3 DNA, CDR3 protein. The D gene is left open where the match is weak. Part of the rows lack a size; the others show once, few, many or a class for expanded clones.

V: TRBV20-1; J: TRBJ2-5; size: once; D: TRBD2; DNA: TGCAGTGCCCATAGCGGGGCTAGCCAGTACTTC; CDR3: CSAHSGASQYF
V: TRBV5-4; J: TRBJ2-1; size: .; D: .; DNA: TGTGCCAGCAGCTTGGGTCCGGGGGATGAGCAGTTCTTC; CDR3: CASSLGPGDEQFF
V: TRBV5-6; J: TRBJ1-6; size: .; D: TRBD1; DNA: TGTGCCAGCAGCACACAGACAGGGAATTCACCCCTCCACTTT; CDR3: CASSTQTGNSPLHF
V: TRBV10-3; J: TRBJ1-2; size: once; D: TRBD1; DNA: TGTGCCATCAGTGAGTCGGGGCAGGGGGACGGCTACACCTTC; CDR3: CAISESGQGDGYTF
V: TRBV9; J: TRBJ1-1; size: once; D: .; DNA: TGTGCCAGCAGCGTAGATGCGGGGAACACTGAAGCTTTCTTT; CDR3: CASSVDAGNTEAFF
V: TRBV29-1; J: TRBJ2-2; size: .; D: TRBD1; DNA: TGCAGCGTAGCCGACAGGGGAGGCACCGGGGAGCTGTTTTTT; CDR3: CSVADRGGTGELFF
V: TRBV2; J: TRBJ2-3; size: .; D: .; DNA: TGTGCCAGCAGCCTAGAGTTTACTAGCACAGATACGCAGTATTTT; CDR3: CASSLEFTSTDTQYF
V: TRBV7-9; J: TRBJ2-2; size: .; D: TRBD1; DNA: TGTGCCAGCAGCCCTACAGGGGGCCGGGGGAACACCGGGGAGCTGTTTTTT; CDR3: CASSPTGGRGNTGELFF
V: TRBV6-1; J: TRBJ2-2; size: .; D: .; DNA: TGTGCCAGCAGTGAGCTTCGGCTACAAGGGGGGTTTTTT; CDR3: CASSELRLQGGFF
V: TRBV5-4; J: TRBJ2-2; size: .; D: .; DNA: TGTGCCAGCAGCTTGGTACAGAAGGACACCGGGGAGCTGTTTTTT; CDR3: CASSLVQKDTGELFF
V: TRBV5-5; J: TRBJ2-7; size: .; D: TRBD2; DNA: TGTGCCAGCAGCAGACTAGCGGGGGGGCCGACCTACGAGCAGTACTTC; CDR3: CASSRLAGGPTYEQYF
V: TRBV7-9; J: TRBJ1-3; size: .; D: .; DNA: TGTGCCAGCAGCCCTGGGACTTTCTCTGGAAACACCATATATTTT; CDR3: CASSPGTFSGNTIYF
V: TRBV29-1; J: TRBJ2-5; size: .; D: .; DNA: TGCAGCGTTGAAGATAGAGGGACTCCACAAGAGACCCAGTACTTC; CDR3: CSVEDRGTPQETQYF
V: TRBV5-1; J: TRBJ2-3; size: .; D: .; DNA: TGCGCCAGCAGCGCCGGGAGCCCAGTCACAGATACGCAGTATTTT; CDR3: CASSAGSPVTDTQYF
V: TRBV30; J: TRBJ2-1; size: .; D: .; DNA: TGTGCCTGGACCCGGGACTCCGCGAAGTACAATGAGCAGTTCTTC; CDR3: CAWTRDSAKYNEQFF
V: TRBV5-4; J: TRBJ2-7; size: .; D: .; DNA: TGTGCCAGCAGCTTTGGCGGTTCCTACGAGCAGTACTTC; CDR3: CASSFGGSYEQYF
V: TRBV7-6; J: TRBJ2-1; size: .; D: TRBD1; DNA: TGTGCCAGCAGCCCCCGGGACAGTACCAATGAGCAGTTCTTC; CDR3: CASSPRDSTNEQFF
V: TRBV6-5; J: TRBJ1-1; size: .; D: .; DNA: TGTGCCAGCAACCCCCCGGGATTACCTTTTGCGGCTTTCTTT; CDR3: CASNPPGLPFAAFF
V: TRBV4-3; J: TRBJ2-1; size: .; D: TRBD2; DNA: TGCGCCAGCAGCCAAGAGTCCTCGGGACTAGTATACAATGAGCAGTTCTTC; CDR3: CASSQESSGLVYNEQFF
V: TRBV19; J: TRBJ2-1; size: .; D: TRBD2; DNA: TGTGCCAGTAGTATAGACCGTAGCGGGAGGCGGGACAATGAGCAGTTCTTC; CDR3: CASSIDRSGRRDNEQFF
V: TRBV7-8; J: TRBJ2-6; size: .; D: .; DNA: TGTGCCAGCAGCCCCAGGAGGGATAGCTCTGGGGCCAACGGCCTGACTTTC; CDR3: CASSPRRDSSGANGLTF
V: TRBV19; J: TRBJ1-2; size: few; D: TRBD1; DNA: TGTGCCAGTAGTAATGGACAGGGTGGGAATGGCTACACCTTC; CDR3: CASSNGQGGNGYTF